What follows is one TCR beta chain and its context. No antigen is known for it. Base qualities are not at hand, and no much larger clone is one base apart. The method was PCR. The reads were generated on an Illumina HiSeq 2500. Molecular barcoding was employed in the preparation of TCR libraries, with unique molecular identifiers being used to normalize TCRbeta repertoire quantification. The public reads were reprocessed in TCRdb via fastp at Q25 and MiXCR, keeping in-frame beta chains. Records with the same CDR3 protein are collapsed into one entry carrying the most frequent genes and DNA. The sample table records a few hundred thousand distinct CDR3 sequences; 25% to 30% of these occur just once. Around 36% of the sample rests with the top ten. The CDR3 starts with the cysteine, ends with the phenylalanine, and has 15 residues. This entry keeps only the CDR3 DNA: 45 bases, framed from base 1. V loses 6 bases at its end and J loses 0 bases; junction bases beyond the gene matches: 6.

The sample's treatment or condition label is to be understood as: allogeneic hematopoietic cell transplantation with graft depleted of TCRalphabeta T cells and CD19 B cells. The children who served as transplant recipients had been given grafts of TCRalphabeta/CD19-depleted allogeneic hematopoietic cells. This specimen belongs to a study of T-cell reconstitution after alpha-beta-depleted transplantation in children (dated by TCRdb to about 2016). As for the study more broadly: T-cell immune reconstitution after TCRalphabeta/CD19-depleted allogeneic hematopoietic cell transplantation in children was quantitatively tracked in the study by means of TCR repertoire profiling.

The study at large found these results: Hyperexpanded clone frequencies declined over subsequent months; after one year, T-cell counts and TCRbeta diversity were mostly attributed to newly produced T cells. Apparently early alphabetaT-cell count recovery about two months after transplant reportedly relied on only several hundred rapidly expanded clones derived from non-depleted graft cells. In some patients, the high TCRbeta diversity seen at day 60 was put down to recipient T cells and intrathymic progenitors that had survived conditioning.

Sample: PBMCs, taken before TCRalphabeta/CD19-depleted stem cell transplant. This clonotype originated in a boy in the first two years of life with Wiskott-Aldrich syndrome, due to receive a stem cell transplant. The chain joins TRBV12-3 or TRBV12-4 to TRBJ2-3; TRBD2 fits 7 bases in the junction. The nucleotides are TGTGCCAGCAGCCCGGGGGGATTTAGCACAGATACGCAGTATTTT. Translated, this gives CASSPGGFSTDTQYF.